These 27 T cell receptor beta chains originate from one sample sequenced in a study of T cell changes during pregnancy in multiple sclerosis (dated by TCRdb to the late 2010s). Library preparation was by the immunoSEQ multiplex PCR assay. The clones in this table, taken by TCRdb from immuneACCESS, are in-frame only. Not every clone is retained; where verified, under half of the shortfall comes from an unresolved V gene, and the cause of the rest is unknown. The table for this sample lists 34,000 or so clones; roughly 93% of them were counted only once. The ten largest make up 3.5% to 5.5% of the sample. The sample consisted of peripheral blood, taken in the second trimester of pregnancy. These receptors were taken from a female donor in good health, enrolled as a control in a pregnancy study.

The chain links TRBV10-1 to TRBJ2-1, with 8 bases aligning to TRBD1. The CDR3 is 16 amino acids. The germline CDR1 and CDR2 sequences are WNHNN and SYGVQD (reference sequence). V lost 5 bases to trimming and J lost 4 bases; unmatched junction nucleotides: 10. The CDR3 nucleotides read TGCGCCAGCAGTTCCCCAGGGGGCGGTGGATACAATGAGCAGTTCTTC. This translates into CASSSPGGGGYNEQFF.

This chain connects TRBV9 to TRBJ2-7, with 8 bases identical to TRBD1. Germline CDR1 is SGDLS and CDR2 is YYNGEE. The V segment lost 0 bases and the J segment 5 bases; nucleotides outside the gene matches: 4. CDR3 length: 14 amino acids. CDR3 residues: CASSVGAGGHEQYF. DNA of the CDR3: TGTGCCAGCAGCGTAGGAGCAGGGGGCCACGAGCAGTACTTC.

For the CDR3, the DNA is TGTGCCACAATACAGGGGAACACTGAAGCTTTCTTT. It is translated as CATIQGNTEAFF. The V and J genes are TRBV10-3 and TRBJ1-1, with D maybe TRBD1 (6 bases). The CDR3 spans 12 residues. V was shortened by 10 bases and J by 1 base, with 10 bases between the two germline ends. Germline CDR1 ENHRY, CDR2 SYGVKD.

The rearrangement uses TRBV7-2 and TRBJ2-1; TRBD2 aligns across 13 bases. V was pared by 5 bases and J by 10 bases, with 11 bases of the junction left unmatched. The germline gives CDR1 SGHTA, CDR2 FQGNSA. CDR3 length equals 16 residues. CDR3 nucleotides: TGTGCCAGCAGCCAAACTAGCGGGGGGGTCCCGGTGGAGCAGTTCTTC. This gives the protein CASSQTSGGVPVEQFF. Based on the CDR3 plus reference TRBV7-2 and TRBJ2-1, the full variable domain is GAGVSQSPSNKVTEKGKDVELRCDPISGHTALYWYRQSLGQGLEFLIYFQGNSAPDKSGLPSDRFSAERTGGSVSTLTIQRTQQEDSAVYLCASSQTSGGVPVEQFFGPGTRLTVL.

The chain is built from TRBV9 and TRBJ1-1; TRBD1 might be the D (5 bases). This CDR3 contains 13 residues. Germline CDR1 and CDR2: SGDLS and YYNGEE. Trimming pared 0 bases from V and 5 bases from J, leaving 8 bases between. The CDR3 sequence: CASSVVGETEAFF. The DNA for the CDR3 is TGTGCCAGCAGCGTAGTAGGGGAAACTGAAGCTTTCTTT.

The V gene is TRBV6-5, the J gene TRBJ1-2; TRBD1 aligns across 8 bases. Looked up from germline, CDR1 is MNHEY and CDR2 is SVGAGI. The CDR3 sequence is 13 residues long. V lost 6 bases to trimming and J lost 8 bases; unmatched junction nucleotides: 8. CDR3 in DNA: TGTGCCAGCAGATTACAGGGGGTGCTAGGCTACACCTTC. As protein: CASRLQGVLGYTF.

The V gene is TRBV27, the J gene TRBJ2-3; 8 nucleotides agree with TRBD1. The V and J ends lost 2 bases and 3 bases, in that order; junction bases with no gene match: 4. The CDR3 runs 15 residues. Germline values: CDR1 MNHEY, CDR2 SMNVEV (reference sequence). The chain's CDR3 is CASSLQQGVTDTQYF. CDR3 in DNA: TGTGCCAGCAGTTTACAACAGGGGGTAACAGATACGCAGTATTTT.

The V gene is TRBV11-3, the J gene TRBJ2-2; D is uncertain. This CDR3 is 18 amino acids long. V was trimmed by 1 base and J by 1 base, leaving 16 bases between them. Germline CDR1 is SGHNT and CDR2 is YENEEA. CDR3 in amino acids: CASSLGKGLGQNTGELFF. In DNA, the CDR3 is TGTGCCAGCAGCTTAGGTAAAGGCTTGGGCCAGAACACCGGGGAGCTGTTTTTT.

The rearrangement uses TRBV30 and TRBJ1-2, with D maybe TRBD1 (6 bases). V was trimmed by 0 bases and J by 7 bases, leaving 12 bases between them. Germline V gene sequence: CDR1 GTSNPN, CDR2 SVGIG (reference sequence). The CDR3 consists of 13 residues. For the CDR3, the DNA is TGTGCCTGGAGTGTTAGGGACAACGGTGGCTACACCTTC. Translated: CAWSVRDNGGYTF.

The chain is built from TRBV28 and TRBJ2-7; a weak D match, TRBD2 (7 bases). Trimming cost V 6 bases and J 5 bases, with 35 bases left between them. The CDR3 totals 20 residues. Germline V gives CDR1 MDHEN, CDR2 SYDVKM. Written as DNA, the CDR3 is TGTGCCAGCAGCTTGGCTCACGCGGGAGCCTGGGCGGGGGCTGGGGACGAGCAGTACTTC. It yields the protein CASSLAHAGAWAGAGDEQYF.

This chain joins TRBV4-1 and TRBJ1-2; 8 bases match TRBD1. This CDR3 spans 14 amino acids. Germline V gives CDR1 MGHRA, CDR2 YSYEKL. V was clipped by 0 bases and J by 4 bases; unmatched bases: 1. CDR3 in DNA: TGCGCCAGCAGCCAAGACAGGGGGCTCTATGGCTACACCTTC. Amino acid sequence: CASSQDRGLYGYTF.

V gene TRBV20-1 combines with J gene TRBJ2-3; D is uncertain. Germline lookup yields CDR1 DFQATT and CDR2 SNEGSKA (reference sequence). The CDR3 totals 11 residues. V was pared by 6 bases and J by 1 base, with 5 bases between. The CDR3 reads CSALRTDTQYF. As DNA, the CDR3 is TGCAGTGCCCTACGCACAGATACGCAGTATTTT.

The V call is TRBV7-2, the J call TRBJ1-2; tentative D call: TRBD1 (6 bases). The V gene lost 5 bases and the J gene lost 8 bases, with 15 bases spanning the gap. The V gene's germline CDR1 is SGHTA and CDR2 FQGNSA. The CDR3 has 13 residues. CDR3 nucleotides: TGTGCCAGCAGCCCCGGACAGATAGTCGGCTACACCTTC. Protein: CASSPGQIVGYTF.

This clone appeared a single time. The chain carries TRBV27 and TRBJ1-2; D unclear. The CDR3 covers 15 residues. CDR1 MNHEY and CDR2 SMNVEV come from the germline V gene (reference sequence). Trimming took 2 bases from V and 0 from J, leaving 10 bases between them. CDR3 amino acids: CASSLGGSPNYGYTF. The CDR3 DNA follows: TGTGCCAGCAGTTTAGGAGGTTCCCCTAACTATGGCTACACCTTC.

The V call is TRBV27, the J call TRBJ2-6; TRBD1 is a possible D gene (5 bases). CDR3 size: 16 residues. CDR1 is MNHEY, CDR2 SMNVEV, per germline (reference sequence). The V gene lost 7 bases and the J gene lost 0 bases, with 13 bases spanning the gap. The CDR3 reads CASKDTKSSGANVLTF. Written as DNA, the CDR3 is TGTGCCAGCAAGGACACCAAATCCTCTGGGGCCAACGTCCTGACTTTC.

The chain carries TRBV7-3 and TRBJ1-6, with a possible D match to TRBD1 (6 bases). V was clipped by 4 bases and J by 8 bases, with 12 bases between them. Germline values: CDR1 SGHTA, CDR2 FQGTGA. The CDR3 runs to 14 residues. The CDR3 nucleotides are TGTGCCAGCAGCTCCGGGACACGGGATTCACCCCTCCACTTT. Its translation: CASSSGTRDSPLHF. The whole variable domain, remainder taken from reference TRBV7-3 and TRBJ1-6, is GAGVSQTPSNKVTEKGKYVELRCDPISGHTALYWYRQSLGQGPEFLIYFQGTGAADDSGLPNDRFFAVRPEGSVSTLKIQRTERGDSAVYLCASSSGTRDSPLHFGNGTRLTVT.

This clone has a single count. The chain links TRBV5-7 to TRBJ1-3, with no clear D. TRBV5-7 qualifies as an ORF whose function is uncertain. Trimming took 1 base from V and 0 from J, leaving 8 bases between them. This CDR3 has 15 residues. In nucleotides, the CDR3 is TGTGCCAGCAGCTTGAGCGGCTTCTCTGGAAACACCATATATTTT. Its protein product is CASSLSGFSGNTIYF.

The chain recombines TRBV19 with TRBJ2-5; TRBD1 matches 7 bases. V shed 0 bases and J 6 bases; nucleotides not matched to a gene: 4. Looked up from germline, CDR1 is LNHDA and CDR2 is SQIVND (reference sequence). The CDR3 has 14 amino acids. CDR3 nucleotide sequence: TGTGCCAGTAGTATAGACGACAGGGTAAAGACCCAGTACTTC. Translating it yields CASSIDDRVKTQYF. The full variable domain, completed using reference TRBV19 and TRBJ2-5, is DGGITQSPKYLFRKEGQNVTLSCEQNLNHDAMYWYRQDPGQGLRLIYYSQIVNDFQKGDIAEGYSVSREKKESFPLTVTSAQKNPTAFYLCASSIDDRVKTQYFGPGTRLLVL.

This clone came up once. This chain links TRBV5-1 with TRBJ2-1; possibly TRBD2 for D (5 bases). V shed 5 bases and J shed 8 bases, with 14 bases lying between them. The CDR3 loop spans 13 amino acids. CDR1 SGHRS and CDR2 YFSETQ come from the germline V gene. The CDR3 DNA reads TGCGCCAGCAGTGTCTCGGGAAGCTATGAGCAGTTCTTC. It translates to CASSVSGSYEQFF.

V and J are TRBV29-1 and TRBJ2-1; D possibly corresponds to TRBD2 (7 bases). The ends were cut back, 6 bases at V and 7 bases at J, with 19 bases in the middle. Germline CDR1 SQVTM, CDR2 ANQGSEA. This CDR3 region has 14 residues. This CDR3 reads CSVTTLGGVNEQFF. The CDR3 DNA sequence: TGCAGCGTGACCACTCTAGGGGGGGTAAATGAGCAGTTCTTC.

This clone was counted a single time. The chain recombines TRBV16 with TRBJ1-2, with a tentative D call TRBD1 (5 bases). The CDR3 covers 16 residues. The V end was cut by 4 bases, the J end by 0 bases, with 15 bases between. Germline CDR1 and CDR2: KGHSY and FQNENV. This CDR3 reads CASSPTAGRANYGYTF. For the CDR3, the DNA is TGTGCCAGCAGCCCGACCGCCGGCAGGGCTAACTATGGCTACACCTTC.

The rearrangement joins TRBV6-1 to TRBJ1-6; weak D call: TRBD1 (5 bases). The CDR3 covers 14 residues. With 4 bases removed from V and 11 bases from J, the gap between germline ends came to 15 bases. CDR1 is MNHNS, CDR2 SASEGT, per germline. The CDR3 DNA reads as TGTGCCAGCAGTGGGCAGGCAGGGAGGGCACCCCTCCACTTT. This codes for CASSGQAGRAPLHF.

CDR3 sequence reads: CATSRQGMNTEAFF. The CDR3 DNA follows: TGTGCCACCAGCAGACAGGGAATGAACACTGAAGCTTTCTTT. The chain uses TRBV15 and TRBJ1-1; TRBD1 is a possible D gene (5 bases). Looked up from germline, CDR1 is LNHNV and CDR2 is YYDKDF (reference sequence). The CDR3 totals 14 residues. V lost 2 bases and J 0 bases, leaving 7 bases between the germline ends.

The rearrangement joins TRBV7-3 to TRBJ2-5, with 7 bases aligning to TRBD2. The CDR3 spans 13 residues. Germline assignment: CDR1 SGHTA and CDR2 FQGTGA. V lost 5 bases and J lost 5; bases outside the gene matches: 5. CDR3 region: CASSRYGRETQYF. The CDR3 nucleotides are TGTGCCAGCAGCCGATACGGGAGGGAGACCCAGTACTTC. Full variable domain (rest looked up from reference TRBV7-3 and TRBJ2-5): GAGVSQTPSNKVTEKGKYVELRCDPISGHTALYWYRQSLGQGPEFLIYFQGTGAADDSGLPNDRFFAVRPEGSVSTLKIQRTERGDSAVYLCASSRYGRETQYFGPGTRLLVL.

This chain connects TRBV30 to TRBJ2-7; TRBD1 agrees at 8 bases. The germline CDR1 and CDR2 sequences are GTSNPN and SVGIG (reference sequence). V shed 0 bases and J 5 bases; nucleotides not matched to a gene: 9. This CDR3 comprises 15 residues. The CDR3 reads CAWSVSGGIFDEQYF. The CDR3 coding sequence is TGTGCCTGGAGTGTGTCAGGGGGCATTTTTGACGAGCAGTACTTC.

V usage is TRBV25-1 and J usage is TRBJ1-1, with 7 bases matching TRBD1. Germline CDR1 reads MGHDK; CDR2 reads SYGVNS. The CDR3 covers 14 residues. The junction had 3 bases not matched to a gene; V was cut back by 4 bases and J by 1 base. The CDR3 spells CASSAGQRNTEAFF. The CDR3 DNA reads TGTGCCAGCAGTGCGGGACAGAGGAACACTGAAGCTTTCTTT. Full variable domain (missing parts from reference TRBV25-1 and TRBJ1-1): EADIYQTPRYLVIGTGKKITLECSQTMGHDKMYWYQQDPGMELHLIHYSYGVNSTEKGDLSSESTVSRIRTEHFPLTLESARPSHTSQYLCASSAGQRNTEAFFGQGTRLTVV.

The V call is TRBV9, the J call TRBJ2-1; 14 bases agree with TRBD2. Germline-derived CDR1 and CDR2 are SGDLS and YYNGEE. CDR3 length equals 14 residues. Trimming cost V 4 bases and J 8 bases; bases outside gene matches: 2. CDR3 nucleotide sequence: TGTGCCAGCAGCCCGGGACTAGCGGGAGATGAGCAGTTCTTC. Protein: CASSPGLAGDEQFF.